The 30 T cell receptor beta chains below all came from one sample that was sequenced in a study of graft-versus-host responses after intestinal transplantation (TCRdb year 2021). The antigens these receptors bind are not known. In light of the paper, this sample's time point label describes: cells obtained before transplantation from donor or recipient. Libraries came from the immunoSEQ multiplex PCR assay. In TCRdb, the immuneACCESS table is reduced to in-frame sequences with V and J assigned. These tables do not hold every clone; where another copy was compared, an unresolved V gene accounts for under half, and the others remain unexplained. The sample data list roughly 110,000 clones, and approximately 93% of these were observed just once. Approximately 1.2% of the sample belongs to the ten largest clones. This material consisted of unstimulated CD8+ T cells sorted from spleen or lymph node cells, taken before transplant. Receptor source: a human donor who was the organ donor for an intestinal transplant.

The chain couples TRBV5-1 to TRBJ2-7, with 7 bases aligning to TRBD1. J was trimmed by 3 bases and V by 0 bases; bases with no gene match: 6. Germline V CDR1 and CDR2: SGHRS, YFSETQ. The CDR3 sequence is 15 residues long. This CDR3 reads CASSLGGQTVYEQYF. CDR3 sequence (DNA): TGCGCCAGCAGCTTGGGGGGACAGACAGTCTACGAGCAGTACTTC.

This chain links TRBV5-1 with TRBJ2-2; no definite D call. From germline, CDR1 is SGHRS and CDR2 YFSETQ. There are 13 residues in the CDR3. Trimming removed 0 bases from V and 9 bases from J, with 9 bases in between. The CDR3 bases are TGCGCCAGCAGCTTGGTGAAGACTCGGGAGCTGTTTTTT. Translated: CASSLVKTRELFF.

This clone appeared once. The V and J genes are TRBV29-1 and TRBJ2-2; either TRBD1 or TRBD2 may supply D (5 bases each). With 5 bases removed from V and 2 bases from J, the gap between germline ends came to 9 bases. This CDR3 is built from 13 residues. Germline-derived CDR1 and CDR2 are SQVTM and ANQGSEA. The CDR3 coding sequence is TGCAGCGTTCGGGACGATAACACCGGGGAGCTGTTTTTT. It codes for CSVRDDNTGELFF.

This clone has a handful of counts. The CDR3 DNA follows: TGCGCCAGCAGCCGTTCTACAGGGGGCCCCTACGAGCAGTACTTC. Translating gives CASSRSTGGPYEQYF. The V call is TRBV4-3, the J call TRBJ2-7, with 9 bases matching TRBD1. J gave up 2 bases and V 4 bases, and 6 bases lay outside the gene matches. Germline loops: CDR1 LGHNA, CDR2 YSLEER. The CDR3 contains 15 residues.

Remarks on this clone: Within the sample, other DNA sequences also encode this same CDR3. The CDR3 here is CASSVGTGPNYGYTF. In DNA form, the CDR3 reads TGTGCCAGCAGCGTAGGCACAGGGCCTAACTATGGCTACACCTTC. The chain is built from TRBV9 and TRBJ1-2, with D possibly matching TRBD1 (6 bases). V was cut by 0 bases and J by 0 bases, with 9 bases left in between. Per the germline V gene, CDR1 is SGDLS and CDR2 is YYNGEE. The CDR3 totals 15 residues.

The rearrangement joins TRBV28 to TRBJ2-3; D perhaps matches TRBD2 (6 bases). The ends were cut back, 9 bases at V and 3 bases at J, with 16 bases in the middle. The CDR3 is made up of 14 amino acids. Germline-derived CDR1 and CDR2 are MDHEN and SYDVKM. CDR3 protein: CASIGGVWTDTQYF. The CDR3, as DNA: TGTGCCAGTATCGGAGGGGTATGGACAGATACGCAGTATTTT. The variable domain in full, completed from reference TRBV28 and TRBJ2-3, reads DVKVTQSSRYLVKRTGEKVFLECVQDMDHENMFWYRQDPGLGLRLIYFSYDVKMKEKGDIPEGYSVSREKKERFSLILESASTNQTSMYLCASIGGVWTDTQYFGPGTRLTVL.

The chain links TRBV10-3 to TRBJ2-3; TRBD2 is a possible D gene (5 bases). The CDR3 loop spans 17 amino acids. Per germline, CDR1 ENHRY and CDR2 SYGVKD. Trimming removed 2 bases from V and 3 bases from J, with 18 bases in between. The CDR3 region has the DNA TGTGCCATCAGTGAGAGGGCTAGCATAAGGAATACAGATACGCAGTATTTT. Translated, it gives CAISERASIRNTDTQYF.

This clone has only one observation. The gene calls are TRBV12-5 and TRBJ1-1; a weak D match, TRBD1 (5 bases). Germline values: CDR1 LGHNT, CDR2 FRNRAP. With 1 base removed from V and 4 bases from J, the gap between germline ends came to 7 bases. This CDR3 comprises 13 residues. The CDR3 loop reads CASGLAGPTEAFF. The DNA of the CDR3 is TGTGCTAGTGGTTTGGCAGGGCCCACTGAAGCTTTCTTT.

The rearrangement joins TRBV30 to TRBJ2-7; D may correspond to TRBD1 or TRBD2 (5 bases each). Trimming stripped 3 bases from V and 7 bases from J, with 16 bases between. This CDR3 has 13 amino acids. Germline V gene sequence: CDR1 GTSNPN, CDR2 SVGIG (reference sequence). This CDR3 reads CAWSDGAFGEQYF. The CDR3 DNA reads TGTGCCTGGAGCGACGGGGCCTTTGGAGAGCAGTACTTC.

J is TRBJ2-5 and V is TRBV27; D remains ambiguous. The V end was cut by 5 bases, the J end by 2 bases, with 12 bases between. Germline V lookup: CDR1 MNHEY, CDR2 SMNVEV (reference sequence). The CDR3 covers 14 residues. DNA for the CDR3: TGTGCCAGCAGTCCGTCCACTTCTCAAGAGACCCAGTACTTC. The encoded protein is CASSPSTSQETQYF.

This clone occurred once. The rearrangement joins TRBV9 to TRBJ2-7; D gene ambiguous. CDR1 and CDR2 from the germline V gene are SGDLS and YYNGEE. The V gene lost 0 bases and the J gene lost 0 bases, with 10 bases spanning the gap. The CDR3 length is 15 residues. CDR3 bases: TGTGCCAGCAGCGTAGCTACGGCGAGCTCCTACGAGCAGTACTTC. It yields the protein CASSVATASSYEQYF.

The V gene is TRBV14, the J gene TRBJ1-1; no clear D. CDR3 length: 13 amino acids. Trimming took 0 bases from V and 5 from J, leaving 7 bases between them. The germline CDR1 and CDR2 sequences are SGHDN and FVKESK. The CDR3 DNA is TGTGCCAGCAGCCAAGAATTAGGGACTGAAGCTTTCTTT. This encodes CASSQELGTEAFF.

The rearrangement links TRBV6-1 to TRBJ2-2, with no clear D. CDR1 is MNHNS, CDR2 SASEGT, per germline. V was cut by 8 bases and J by 5 bases, with 3 bases left in between. The length of the CDR3 is 10 residues. The CDR3 here is CASGTGELFF. The CDR3 region has the DNA TGTGCCAGCGGGACCGGGGAGCTGTTTTTT.

This sequence joins TRBV5-1 and TRBJ2-7; D tentatively fits TRBD1 or TRBD2 (5 bases each). V was clipped by 4 bases and J by 4 bases, with 15 bases between them. The CDR3 loop spans 14 amino acids. CDR1 and CDR2 (germline): SGHRS, YFSETQ. Here the CDR3 reads CASSLRGDKYEQYF. The CDR3 DNA is TGCGCCAGCAGCCTGAGGGGTGACAAGTACGAGCAGTACTTC.

The chain has TRBV11-3 and TRBJ2-1; 10 bases are shared with TRBD1. After removal of 4 bases from V and 6 bases from J, the junction contained 6 bases not matched to a gene. The CDR3 contains 15 residues. Germline assignment: CDR1 SGHNT and CDR2 YENEEA. In nucleotides, the CDR3 is TGTGCCAGCAGCTCACCGGGACAGGGGAGCAATGAGCAGTTCTTC. Its protein is CASSSPGQGSNEQFF.

The chain combines TRBV5-4 with TRBJ2-1, with 9 bases identical to TRBD2. The CDR3 runs 14 residues. The ends lost 4 bases at V and 7 bases at J; junction bases unmatched: 6. Germline V lookup: CDR1 SGHNT, CDR2 YYREEE (reference sequence). The CDR3 nucleotides read TGTGCCAGCAGCCCCCGTCTAGCGGGGAATGAGCAGTTCTTC. The encoded protein is CASSPRLAGNEQFF.

The chain joins TRBV7-3 to TRBJ2-1; the match to TRBD1 covers 9 bases. Germline CDR1 SGHTA, CDR2 FQGTGA. Trimming cost V 5 bases and J 8 bases; bases outside gene matches: 4. The CDR3 loop spans 13 amino acids. The chain's CDR3 is CASSTRDRDEQFF. CDR3 sequence (DNA): TGTGCCAGCAGCACCCGGGACAGGGATGAGCAGTTCTTC.

The V call is TRBV2, the J call TRBJ2-2; 14 nucleotides line up with TRBD2. Germline values: CDR1 SNHLY, CDR2 FYNNEI. With V trimmed by 0 bases and J by 9 bases, 9 bases remained unmatched. The CDR3 contains 18 residues. CDR3 nucleotides: TGTGCCAGCAGTGAAGCTCGCGGGACTAGCGGGAGACACAGGGAGCTGTTTTTT. This encodes CASSEARGTSGRHRELFF.

The chain couples TRBV18 to TRBJ2-3, with D possibly matching TRBD2 (5 bases). Deletions cut 3 bases from V and 1 base from J, with 14 bases between. CDR1 and CDR2 from the germline V gene are KGHSH and LQKENI. CDR3 length: 16 residues. The CDR3 spells CASSPRLSAGTDTQYF. CDR3 bases: TGTGCCAGCTCACCGCGACTAAGCGCCGGCACAGATACGCAGTATTTT.

The gene calls are TRBV19 and TRBJ1-1, with 8 bases fitting TRBD1. The length of the CDR3 is 17 residues. Germline loops: CDR1 LNHDA, CDR2 SQIVND (reference sequence). V shed 4 bases, J shed 0 bases, and the junction held 10 bases outside the gene matches. Here the CDR3 DNA reads TGTGCCAGTAGTACTAGGGCAGGGGGCAGAATGAACACTGAAGCTTTCTTT. This encodes CASSTRAGGRMNTEAFF.

The J gene is TRBJ2-5, the V gene TRBV27; D unresolved. Germline V gene sequence: CDR1 MNHEY, CDR2 SMNVEV (reference sequence). V was pared by 2 bases and J by 4 bases, with 5 bases between. The CDR3 is 12 amino acids. DNA of the CDR3: TGTGCCAGCAGTTTAAACCCAGAGACCCAGTACTTC. It encodes CASSLNPETQYF.

This clone has a handful of counts. This chain uses TRBV10-3 with TRBJ1-3; D unresolved. Germline CDR1 is ENHRY and CDR2 is SYGVKD. The V gene lost 5 bases and the J gene lost 7 bases, with 9 bases spanning the gap. The CDR3 covers 12 residues. CDR3 loop: CAISTDWNTIYF. Here the CDR3 DNA reads TGTGCCATCAGTACGGACTGGAACACCATATATTTT.

This CDR3 is CASSPQTAHWDEQFF. In DNA, the CDR3 is TGTGCCAGCAGCCCACAGACAGCGCACTGGGATGAGCAGTTCTTC. The chain joins TRBV11-3 to TRBJ2-1; D may be TRBD1 (5 bases). This CDR3 is built from 15 residues. The germline gives CDR1 SGHNT, CDR2 YENEEA. Trimming left V 5 bases short and J 8 bases short, with 19 bases between.

The rearrangement uses TRBV4-2 and TRBJ2-2, with D tentatively TRBD1 (6 bases). CDR1 and CDR2 (germline): LGHNA, YNFKEQ. Trimming removed 3 bases at V and 5 bases at J, with 16 bases between. This CDR3 contains 16 residues. The CDR3 region has the DNA TGTGCCAGCAGCCAGGGGGCCGGAGCGGAAACCGGGGAGCTGTTTTTT. Protein product: CASSQGAGAETGELFF.

This clone showed up just once. V is TRBV4-1 and J is TRBJ2-1, with a possible D match to TRBD2 (5 bases). Per the germline V gene, CDR1 is MGHRA and CDR2 is YSYEKL. This CDR3 has 14 residues. Trimming took off 0 bases at V and 9 bases at J, with 12 bases between the two ends. The CDR3 here is CASSQDALAGEQFF. In DNA, the CDR3 is TGCGCCAGCAGCCAAGATGCTCTGGCGGGTGAGCAGTTCTTC.

This clone was observed once. The rearrangement uses TRBV9 and TRBJ2-2; D is possibly TRBD2 (6 bases). In germline, CDR1 is SGDLS, CDR2 YYNGEE. With 0 bases removed from V and 3 bases from J, the gap between germline ends came to 9 bases. The CDR3 is 15 residues long. DNA for the CDR3: TGTGCCAGCAGCGTAGCGGGAGCCCACACCGGGGAGCTGTTTTTT. Its translation: CASSVAGAHTGELFF.

The CDR3 nucleotides read TGTGCCAGCAGTTACGTGCAGCCATGTCCATCACCTTTTAACTATGGCTACACCTTC. This gives the protein CASSYVQPCPSPFNYGYTF. The chain links TRBV7-3 to TRBJ1-2; D not certain. The germline CDR1 and CDR2 sequences are SGHTA and FQGTGA. CDR3 length: 19 amino acids. Deletions cut 6 bases from V and 1 base from J, with 27 bases between.

This chain connects TRBV29-1 to TRBJ2-1; the match to TRBD2 covers 7 bases. Germline V gives CDR1 SQVTM, CDR2 ANQGSEA. J gave up 7 bases and V 6 bases, and 15 bases lay outside the gene matches. This CDR3 contains 15 residues. The CDR3 coding sequence is TGCAGCGTCCCGCGGGATGGCGGGAGTTGGAATGAGCAGTTCTTC. Translating it yields CSVPRDGGSWNEQFF.

This clone was recorded once. The genes are TRBV28 and TRBJ2-5, with 10 bases aligning to TRBD2. This CDR3 has 21 amino acids. Germline CDR1 MDHEN, CDR2 SYDVKM. Trimming removed 2 bases from V and 4 bases from J; junction bases left unmatched: 22. The CDR3 nucleotides read TGTGCCAGCAGTTTACTCCGGGGACCGGAACTAGCGGGACCGGGAGCAGAGACCCAGTACTTC. It translates to CASSLLRGPELAGPGAETQYF.

The CDR3 DNA reads as TGTGCCACCGATGAAGGACTAGCGGGAGAGCCCGTCCATGAGCAGTTCTTC. As protein: CATDEGLAGEPVHEQFF. V and J are TRBV15 and TRBJ2-1; 13 bases match TRBD2. V shed 8 bases and J 8 bases; nucleotides not matched to a gene: 15. Looked up from germline, CDR1 is LNHNV and CDR2 is YYDKDF (reference sequence). The CDR3 has 17 residues.